A selection of T cell receptor beta chains follows, all from one sample in a study of Ad26.COV2.S vaccination and SARS-CoV-2 variants. The table came from immunoSEQ multiplex PCR; TCRdb's copy has only in-frame clones and leaves some out. The sample lists 450,000 to 550,000 clones, roughly nine tenths seen once, with approximately 2.5% in the top ten. This specimen consisted of peripheral blood, obtained in a trial of Ad26.COV2.S vaccine versus placebo. The receptors were sampled from a person between 18 and 65 years old who received the Ad26.COV2.S COVID-19 vaccine or a placebo. Both conserved end residues are part of each CDR3. A D gene is named only where the DNA matches it firmly. Only part of the rows carry a size: once, few, many, or a class if the clone is expanded.

>.|17|TRBV30|TRBJ2-6|.
TGTGCCTGGAGTGTGTGGGGAAGCGACTCTGGGGCCAACGTCCTGACTTTC
CAWSVWGSDSGANVLTF
>.|15|TRBV7-2|TRBJ1-5|TRBD1
TGTGCCAGCAGCCCCCAGACAGGGGGCGTTCAGCCCCAGCATTTT
CASSPQTGGVQPQHF
>.|18|TRBV4-3|TRBJ2-2|TRBD2
TGCGCCAGCAGCCCGCGTCGGGCGGGAGGGCCGGGCACCGGGGAGCTGTTTTTT
CASSPRRAGGPGTGELFF
>.|12|TRBV11-3|TRBJ2-3|.
TGTGCCAGCAGCTTAGAGTCAGATACGCAGTATTTT
CASSLESDTQYF
>.|15|TRBV9|TRBJ2-2|.
TGTGCCAGCAGCGGTAGGACCCGGGCCACCGGGGAGCTGTTTTTT
CASSGRTRATGELFF
>.|21|TRBV14|TRBJ2-1|TRBD2
TGTGCCAGCAGCCAAGACGTGACTAGCGGGGGGCCCCAAAGCTCCTACAATGAGCAGTTCTTC
CASSQDVTSGGPQSSYNEQFF
>.|16|TRBV7-9|TRBJ2-1|TRBD2
TGTGCCAGCAGCTCAGCGCTGACTAGCGGCAACAATGAGCAGTTCTTC
CASSSALTSGNNEQFF
>.|16|TRBV24-1|TRBJ2-5|.
TGTGCCACCAGTGACCCCCAGACAGGTTATGGGGAGACCCAGTACTTC
CATSDPQTGYGETQYF
>.|11|TRBV2|TRBJ1-2|TRBD1
TGTGTAGGGGGCGCTGAATATGGCTACACCTTC
CVGGAEYGYTF
>.|14|TRBV5-5|TRBJ1-5|.
TGTGCCAGCAGCTTATTACAGGGCAATCAGCCCCAGCATTTT
CASSLLQGNQPQHF
>.|15|TRBV25-1|TRBJ2-1|.
TGTGCCAGCCGCCTAAGACCACGCTCCTACAATGAGCAGTTCTTC
CASRLRPRSYNEQFF
>.|15|TRBV5-4|TRBJ1-1|.
TGTGCCAGCAGCTTGAGATCGGGGGTGAACACTGAAGCTTTCTTT
CASSLRSGVNTEAFF
>.|16|TRBV7-9|TRBJ2-3|TRBD2
TGTGCCAGCAGCTTAGGGACTAGCGGGATTGAAGATACGCAGTATTTT
CASSLGTSGIEDTQYF
>.|15|TRBV7-8|TRBJ2-1|TRBD2
TGTGCCAGCAGCCCTTCTAGCGGAATTTACAATGAGCAGTTCTTC
CASSPSSGIYNEQFF
>.|13|TRBV9|TRBJ1-5|.
TGTGCCAGCAGCGTAGCTACGGGCCAGCCCCAGCATTTT
CASSVATGQPQHF
>.|17|TRBV7-9|TRBJ1-4|.
TGTGCCAGCAGCTTAGACGCCGTTCGGAGGGGGAATGAAAAACTGTTTTTT
CASSLDAVRRGNEKLFF
>.|15|TRBV3-1/TRBV3-2|TRBJ1-4|.
TGTGCCAGCAGCCAAGATCCCCGGGATAATGAAAAACTGTTTTTT
CASSQDPRDNEKLFF
>.|15|TRBV4-1|TRBJ2-1|.
TGCGCCAGCAGCCCCTACGCGGCGTCCTACAATGAGCAGTTCTTC
CASSPYAASYNEQFF
>.|15|TRBV21-1|TRBJ1-3|.
TGTGCCAGCAGCAAAGGGGGACAGGTCGGAAACACCATATATTTT
CASSKGGQVGNTIYF
>.|14|TRBV5-1|TRBJ2-3|.
TGCGCCAGCAGCTTGGGACCGGGGCCAGATACGCAGTATTTT
CASSLGPGPDTQYF
>.|14|TRBV5-1|TRBJ1-1|.
TGCGCCAGCAGCAATGGACAGCCGAACACTGAAGCTTTCTTT
CASSNGQPNTEAFF
>.|16|TRBV7-2|TRBJ1-4|TRBD1
TGTGCCAGCAGCTTAAATTCCGGGACAGTGGGTGAAAAACTGTTTTTT
CASSLNSGTVGEKLFF
>.|14|TRBV6-5|TRBJ1-2|.
TGTGCCAGCAGCCAGGGACCCCCTACCTATGGCTACACCTTC
CASSQGPPTYGYTF
>.|16|TRBV3-1/TRBV3-2|TRBJ1-2|.
TGTGCCAGCAGCCAAGATGGCCCCTTCAAATTCGGTGGCTACACCTTC
CASSQDGPFKFGGYTF
>.|11|TRBV20-1|TRBJ2-1|.
TGCAGTGCTAGAGATTGGGAGGAGCAGTTCTTC
CSARDWEEQFF
>.|11|TRBV20-1|TRBJ2-1|.
TGCAGTGCATTCCGGCCTCATCAGCAGTTCTTC
CSAFRPHQQFF
>.|16|TRBV28|TRBJ2-7|TRBD1
TGTGCCAGCAGTACGTACGGACAGGGGCTAGGCTACGAGCAGTACTTC
CASSTYGQGLGYEQYF
>.|15|TRBV3-1/TRBV3-2|TRBJ2-7|.
TGTGCCAGCAGCCAATTCGTGACTCAGGCCTACGAGCAGTACTTC
CASSQFVTQAYEQYF
>.|16|TRBV10-3|TRBJ2-5|TRBD2
TGTGCCATCAGTGATTCAGGGACTAGCGGACAAGAGACCCAGTACTTC
CAISDSGTSGQETQYF
>.|16|TRBV5-1|TRBJ1-6|.
TGCGCCAGCAGCTCCGACAGAACATTCTATAATTCACCCCTCCACTTT
CASSSDRTFYNSPLHF
>.|15|TRBV9|TRBJ1-5|.
TGTGCCAGCACACCTACAGGGAATAGCAATCAGCCCCAGCATTTT
CASTPTGNSNQPQHF
>.|15|TRBV7-2|TRBJ2-7|.
TGTGCCAGCACCCTAGGCGGGCCAGCAGCCTACGAGCAGTACTTC
CASTLGGPAAYEQYF
>.|12|TRBV7-2|TRBJ2-4|.
TGTGCCAGCAGCTTGGACAGAATCATTCAGTACTTC
CASSLDRIIQYF
>.|15|TRBV7-2|TRBJ1-3|.
TGTGCCAGCAGCTTAGAAACACTTGGTGGAAACACCATATATTTT
CASSLETLGGNTIYF
>.|16|TRBV7-2|TRBJ1-3|.
TGTGCCAGCAGCTCCTCCCGATTGTCCGGTGGAAACACCATATATTTT
CASSSSRLSGGNTIYF
>.|13|TRBV5-1|TRBJ2-7|TRBD1
TGCGCCAGCAGCACGACAGGGAGCTACGAGCAGTACTTC
CASSTTGSYEQYF
>.|10|TRBV5-3|TRBJ2-5|.
TGTGCCAGAAGAGAGTTGACCCAGTACTTC
CARRELTQYF
>.|14|TRBV4-2|TRBJ1-1|.
TGTGCCAGCAGCCCCGCCGGGCCGGGCACTGAAGCTTTCTTT
CASSPAGPGTEAFF
>.|13|TRBV28|TRBJ2-5|.
TGTGCCAGCAGTTCATGGGCCGAGGAGACCCAGTACTTC
CASSSWAEETQYF
>.|16|TRBV4-3|TRBJ2-3|TRBD2
TGCGCCAGCAGCCAGGTAGCGGGGGGGCCAGCAGATACGCAGTATTTT
CASSQVAGGPADTQYF
>.|14|TRBV28|TRBJ2-3|.
TGTGCCAGCAGTCCCAGGGGCACAGGAGATACGCAGTATTTT
CASSPRGTGDTQYF
>.|13|TRBV5-5|TRBJ2-3|.
TGTGCCAGCAGCTCCCAGTCCGGAGATACGCAGTATTTT
CASSSQSGDTQYF
>few|16|TRBV5-1|TRBJ1-2|.
TGCGCCAGCAGCCCCCTCACCGGGAGAGCTAACTATGGCTACACCTTC
CASSPLTGRANYGYTF
>.|17|TRBV3-1/TRBV3-2|TRBJ2-7|TRBD1
TGTGCCAGCAGCCAAGTACGTACAGGGGCTTGGTACTACGAGCAGTACTTC
CASSQVRTGAWYYEQYF
>.|12|TRBV5-1|TRBJ1-2|.
TGCGCCAGCAGCTTGGGTGGTGATGGCTACACCTTC
CASSLGGDGYTF
>.|15|TRBV13|TRBJ1-1|TRBD1
TGTGCCAGCAGCTTCCCGGGACAGGGGCCCGGTGAAGCTTTCTTT
CASSFPGQGPGEAFF
>.|16|TRBV9|TRBJ2-2|.
TGTGCCAGCAGCGTAGGTCCAGCGGCGAACACCGGGGAGCTGTTTTTT
CASSVGPAANTGELFF
>.|11|TRBV6-2/TRBV6-3|TRBJ1-1|.
TGTGCCAGCAGTGCCGGGACTCAAGCTTTCTTT
CASSAGTQAFF
>.|14|TRBV18|TRBJ1-2|.
TGTGCCAGCTCAGAAGGGACGGCGGCGCGTGGCTACACCTTC
CASSEGTAARGYTF
>.|16|TRBV7-9|TRBJ1-6|.
TGTGCCAGCAGCTTTATACCGTGGCAGGGCCCAGCACCCCTCCACTTT
CASSFIPWQGPAPLHF
>.|15|TRBV6-6|TRBJ1-1|TRBD1
TGTGCCAGCAGTTACCGGACAGGGGGCTACGCTGAAGCTTTCTTT
CASSYRTGGYAEAFF
>.|16|TRBV7-3|TRBJ2-5|TRBD2
TGTGCCAGCAGCCCTTCCGGGCTAGCGGCTTTGGGGACCCAGTACTTC
CASSPSGLAALGTQYF
>once|14|TRBV7-2|TRBJ1-5|.
TGTGCCAGCAGCTTAGCCACATTGGTTCAGCCCCAGCATTTT
CASSLATLVQPQHF